These T cell receptor beta chains were read from a single sample in a study of T cell clones after liver transplantation. Profiled with immunoSEQ multiplex PCR; TCRdb holds only in-frame clones, not every one. This table holds 65,000 to 70,000 clones, 80% to 95% found once. The material sequenced was CD4+ T cells from blood, taken roughly 26 months after liver transplant. Source of these receptors: a human patient who received a liver transplant. Part of the T cell pool may stem from the graft donor. The CDR3 runs from the conserved cysteine through the conserved F or W.

TRBJ2-7 | TRBV21-1 | CASSKVEDGGETSGRYRLGCEQYF
TRBJ2-5 | TRBV6-5 | CASSYSILAETQYF
TRBJ2-1 | TRBV29-1 | CSAPLLLAHNEQFF
TRBJ2-2 | TRBV27 | CASSSRDREAGELFF
TRBJ2-7 | TRBV6-6 | CASSSDRGISNEQYF
TRBJ2-5 | TRBV5-1 | CASHSLPDSQETQYF
TRBJ2-3 | TRBV5-1 | CASSLAGGGADTQYF
TRBJ2-7 | TRBV7-8 | CASSQSGRAYEQYF
TRBJ1-4 | TRBV6-5 | CASSRGDANEKLFF
TRBJ2-5 | TRBV9 | CASSASTGETQYF
TRBJ2-1 | TRBV7-2 | CASSSYGRYNEQFF
TRBJ2-1 | TRBV11-3 | CASSTHPRDRGRNEQFF
TRBJ1-1 | TRBV5-1 | CASSGGGGTEAFF
TRBJ1-1 | TRBV11-2 | CASSSQGFSSTEAFF
TRBJ2-3 | TRBV21-1 | CASSKDRGARTDTQYF
TRBJ2-1 | TRBV18 | CASSPQAGAYNEQFF
TRBJ2-5 | TRBV5-1 | CASSLIGVGETQYF
TRBJ2-7 | TRBV4-2 | CASSLGGAGASSYEQYF
TRBJ1-1 | TRBV5-6 | CASSLVQGMTEAFF
TRBJ1-5 | TRBV27 | CASSRQGSNQPQHF
TRBJ1-5 | TRBV11-2 | CASSLVGTPNYSNQPQHF
TRBJ2-7 | TRBV7-2 | CASSPLGMRKSSYEQYF